The present T cell receptor beta chain was sequenced within a study of T-cell reconstitution after alpha-beta-depleted transplantation in children. The study's findings and limits: When one year had passed after transplant, most T-cell counts and diversity came from newly produced T cells. There were reportedly several hundred expanded graft clones from which alpha-beta T cells came about two months after transplant. There were some patients whose high TCRbeta diversity at day 60 came from surviving recipient T cells and thymic progenitors.

Using unique molecular identifiers, the investigators prepared the TCRbeta library. TCRdb re-derived calls from the PCR reads in MiXCR, one entry per CDR3 protein. The table includes nearly 9,500 distinct CDR3 sequences, approximately 14% detected once. This CDR3 contains 13 residues. V gave up 0 bases and J gave up 2 bases, with 5 bases separating them. Germline V gene lookup returns CDR1 SGHVS and CDR2 FQNEAQ. This clonotype was counted a few times. Antigen: not known. The sequence derives from a male patient younger than 18 who had a stem cell transplant for acute lymphoblastic leukemia, so the T cells may come from the graft donor. The gene calls are TRBV7-8 and TRBJ2-7; D remains unclear. Sample: PBMCs, mostly from graft donor cells, taken 60 days after TCRalphabeta/CD19-depleted stem cell transplant. CDR3 in amino acids: CASSLAVTYEQYF. The CDR3 bases are TGTGCCAGCAGCTTAGCGGTCACCTACGAGCAGTACTTC.